Listed here are 17 T cell receptor beta chains from one sample, sequenced in a study of T cells in Graves' hyperthyroidism and ophthalmopathy. It was RNA transcripts that yielded the amplified TCR beta CDR3 regions. HTBI primers were employed in a first-round RT-PCR of the TCR CDR3. TCRdb redid the calling of the multiplex PCR reads with MiXCR, one entry per CDR3 protein. The sample has more than 40,000 distinct CDR3 sequences, 49% seen once. Sequenced sample: peripheral blood or thyroid tissue (not recorded which). The receptors derive from a woman in her forties or fifties with Graves' hyperthyroidism.

There are many counts of this clonotype. CDR3 amino acids: CASKTGAPMNTEAFF. The CDR3, as DNA: TGTGCCAGCAAAACAGGGGCACCTATGAACACTGAAGCTTTCTTT. The J gene is TRBJ1-1, the V gene TRBV28, with 7 bases aligning to TRBD1. The CDR3 loop spans 15 amino acids. V lost 7 bases to trimming and J lost 0 bases; unmatched junction nucleotides: 8. CDR1 is MDHEN, CDR2 SYDVKM, per germline.

The chain recombines TRBV13 with TRBJ2-5; weak D call: TRBD2 (6 bases). Germline CDR1 reads PRHDT; CDR2 reads FYEKMQ (reference sequence). V dropped 0 bases and J dropped 5 bases, with 7 bases sitting between them. The CDR3 runs 13 residues. The CDR3 is CASSLGAGETQYF. As DNA, the CDR3 is TGTGCCAGCAGCTTAGGCGCGGGGGAGACCCAGTACTTC.

Notes on this clonotype: The junction and the germline gene differ at one end; a read error may be behind it. The V call is TRBV10-2, the J call TRBJ2-7; TRBD2 aligns across 8 bases. CDR1 and CDR2 from the germline V gene are WSHSY and SAAADI. The CDR3 has 12 amino acids. The CDR3 region has the DNA TGCACCAGCGGCCGGGGGGGAGGCGAGCAGTACTTC. Protein product: CTSGRGGGEQYF.

This clonotype was seen repeatedly, ten times or more. The chain combines TRBV5-6 with TRBJ1-2, with a possible D match to TRBD1 (5 bases). The CDR3 has 15 amino acids. The ends were cut back, 6 bases at V and 5 bases at J, with 20 bases in the middle. Germline loops: CDR1 SGHDT, CDR2 YYEEEE. The chain's CDR3 is CASTQTGRVNYGYTF. The CDR3 nucleotides are TGTGCCAGCACCCAGACGGGCAGGGTGAATTATGGCTACACCTTC.

V and J are TRBV5-5 and TRBJ1-3; D unresolved. Germline assignment: CDR1 SGHKS and CDR2 YYEKEE (reference sequence). The CDR3 extends over 15 amino acids. V lost 0 bases to trimming and J lost 6 bases, with 13 bases between them. CDR3: CASSLAVLRINTIYF. Here the CDR3 DNA reads TGTGCCAGCAGCTTGGCCGTCCTCCGGATAAACACCATATATTTT. The whole variable domain, filled in from reference TRBV5-5 and TRBJ1-3, reads DAGVTQSPTHLIKTRGQQVTLRCSPISGHKSVSWYQQVLGQGPQFIFQYYEKEERGRGNFPDRFSARQFPNYSSELNVNALLLGDSALYLCASSLAVLRINTIYFGEGSWLTVV.

The J gene is TRBJ1-4, the V gene TRBV20-1, with D possibly TRBD1 on 5 matching bases. Germline-derived CDR1 and CDR2 are DFQATT and SNEGSKA (reference sequence). With 0 bases removed from V and 6 bases from J, the gap between germline ends came to 14 bases. This CDR3 region has 15 residues. As DNA, the CDR3 is TGCAGTGCTAGAGATCAGGGTGGCATGGATGAAAAACTGTTTTTT. Residues: CSARDQGGMDEKLFF.

This clonotype is categorized as medium-sized. The V gene is TRBV29-1, the J gene TRBJ2-5, with 12 bases lining up with TRBD2. The germline CDR1 and CDR2 sequences are SQVTM and ANQGSEA. The CDR3 consists of 14 residues. V gave up 6 bases and J gave up 5 bases; unmatched junction bases: 7. CDR3 protein: CSVHRLAGEETQYF. As DNA, the CDR3 is TGCAGCGTCCATCGACTAGCGGGAGAGGAGACCCAGTACTTC.

A remark on this clonotype: Given the absence of the conserved phenylalanine or tryptophan at the CDR3 end, a read error is likely. This sequence joins TRBV7-2 and TRBJ2-7; 8 positions agree with TRBD1. The CDR3 extends over 13 amino acids. Looked up from germline, CDR1 is SGHTA and CDR2 is FQGNSA. CDR3 DNA sequence: TGTGCCAGCGGCTTCGGGACAGGTTTAGGGCAGTACCTC. Translation: CASGFGTGLGQYL.

This clonotype was seen at least ten times. The chain joins TRBV12-3 or TRBV12-4 to TRBJ1-4; TRBD1 matches 9 bases. Trimming took 6 bases from V and 8 from J; bases not matched to a gene: 10. The CDR3 extends over 15 amino acids. CDR3 nucleotides: TGTGCCAGCAGCCTGGGACAGGGTTTTGGGGAAAAACTGTTTTTT. Amino acids: CASSLGQGFGEKLFF.

In its sample, this clonotype was seen once. The J gene is TRBJ1-1, the V gene TRBV7-3, with no clear D. The ends were cut back, 2 bases at V and 6 bases at J, with 10 bases in the middle. CDR1 SGHTA and CDR2 FQGTGA come from the germline V gene. This CDR3 has 13 amino acids. The CDR3 DNA reads as TGTGCCAGCAGCTTACGAGGTGGTGCTGAAGCTTTCTTT. Translation gives CASSLRGGAEAFF.

Many counts were recorded for this clonotype. The gene calls are TRBV20-1 and TRBJ2-7; no reliable D call. Germline V gene data show CDR1 as DFQATT and CDR2 as SNEGSKA (reference sequence). The V gene lost 5 bases and the J gene lost 3 bases, with 8 bases spanning the gap. The CDR3 is 11 amino acids. The CDR3 DNA is TGCAGTGCTGCTCTCCTCTACGAGCAGTACTTC. Translated, it gives CSAALLYEQYF.

CDR3 DNA sequence: TGCAGTGCTAGAGATCACTCTAGCGGGCAAGAGACCCAGTACTTC. This codes for CSARDHSSGQETQYF. The chain uses TRBV20-1 and TRBJ2-5, with 8 bases aligning to TRBD2. The J segment lost 2 bases and the V segment lost 0 bases, leaving 5 bases of the junction unmatched. Germline V gene sequence: CDR1 DFQATT, CDR2 SNEGSKA (reference sequence). This CDR3 is built from 15 residues.

Remarks on this clonotype: No conserved phenylalanine or tryptophan is present at the end of the CDR3, so a read error is the likely explanation. This chain links TRBV5-6 with TRBJ1-4; TRBD1 matches at 8 bases. This CDR3 has 15 residues. Per the germline V gene, CDR1 is SGHDT and CDR2 is YYEEEE. V dropped 4 bases and J dropped 6; count of bases not matched to a gene: 8. CDR3: CASSLQGTGYEKLFL. As DNA, the CDR3 is TGTGCCAGCAGCCTGCAAGGGACAGGATATGAAAAACTGTTTCTT.

In the case of this clonotype: This clone may be a read error of a much larger clone one base away. The chain is built from TRBV25-1 and TRBJ1-5, with a possible D match to TRBD1 (6 bases). This CDR3 has 15 residues. Germline V gives CDR1 MGHDK, CDR2 SYGVNS. V gave up 6 bases and J gave up 5 bases, with 17 bases separating them. The CDR3 nucleotides are TGTGCCAGCAGCTATCCAGGGGAGGGGGATCAGCCCCAGCATTTT. This encodes CASSYPGEGDQPQHF.

This clonotype has at least ten counts. The chain carries TRBV9 and TRBJ1-2, with 8 bases aligning to TRBD1. The ends lost 1 base at V and 7 bases at J; junction bases unmatched: 3. CDR3 length: 13 amino acids. Germline V CDR1 and CDR2: SGDLS, YYNGEE. The CDR3 here is CASSVRQGFGYTF. For the CDR3, the DNA is TGTGCCAGCAGCGTACGACAGGGGTTTGGCTACACCTTC. Using reference TRBV9 and TRBJ1-2 for the parts outside the CDR3, the full variable domain is DSGVTQTPKHLITATGQRVTLRCSPRSGDLSVYWYQQSLDQGLQFLIQYYNGEERAKGNILERFSAQQFPDLHSELNLSSLELGDSALYFCASSVRQGFGYTFGSGTRLTVV.

This clonotype was detected a few times. The junction differs from germline at one of its ends, possibly a read error. The chain couples TRBV5-5 to TRBJ2-2; no firm D call. Germline loops: CDR1 SGHKS, CDR2 YYEKEE (reference sequence). The CDR3 totals 8 residues. The CDR3: CASGELFF. CDR3 in DNA: TGCGCCAGCGGGGAGCTGTTTTTT.

This clonotype has a count of ten or more. This rearrangement joins TRBV4-2 to TRBJ1-2; a weak D match, TRBD1 (5 bases). The CDR3 length is 16 residues. The V end was cut by 4 bases, the J end by 8 bases, with 23 bases between. Germline CDR1 reads LGHNA; CDR2 reads YNFKEQ. The CDR3: CASSLRHGRGGEGYTF. The DNA for the CDR3 is TGTGCCAGCAGCCTCCGCCACGGCCGTGGGGGTGAAGGCTACACCTTC.